These 12 T cell receptor beta chains originate from one sample sequenced in a study of early stage breast cancer tumors. Clones were sequenced by immunoSEQ multiplex PCR, and TCRdb holds only the in-frame ones, with some missing. The sample holds about 5,400 clones, 68% seen once. Sequencing was done on a sample of breast tumor tissue. The receptor source for this set is a person aged 55 to 69 with breast cancer.

The chain is built from TRBV12-5 and TRBJ1-1; perhaps TRBD1 as D (5 bases). V lost 0 bases and J 1 base, leaving 15 bases between the germline ends. The CDR3 covers 17 residues. Looked up from germline, CDR1 is LGHNT and CDR2 is FRNRAP. The DNA of the CDR3 is TGTGCTAGTGGTTTGGTACAGGTCTACAGGCCGAACACTGAAGCTTTCTTT. It yields the protein CASGLVQVYRPNTEAFF.

The gene calls are TRBV6-6 and TRBJ1-5; D is unresolved. The germline V and J ends were trimmed by 7 bases and 5 bases, with 15 bases remaining between them. The CDR3 is 14 amino acids. Germline loops: CDR1 MNHNY, CDR2 SVGAGI (reference sequence). The CDR3 is CASKSFFGHQPQHF. The CDR3 DNA is TGTGCCAGCAAGAGTTTCTTCGGACATCAGCCCCAGCATTTT.

The chain links TRBV5-1 to TRBJ2-1; D is perhaps TRBD1 or TRBD2 (6 bases each). The CDR3 consists of 14 residues. Germline assignment: CDR1 SGHRS and CDR2 YFSETQ. Trimming removed 1 base from V and 5 bases from J, with 10 bases in between. CDR3 residues: CASSLTGANNEQFF. DNA of the CDR3: TGCGCCAGCAGCTTGACGGGGGCAAACAATGAGCAGTTCTTC.

This chain connects TRBV9 to TRBJ2-7; D possibly uses TRBD1 or TRBD2 (5 bases each). Trimming took 7 bases from V and 2 from J, leaving 22 bases between them. The CDR3 has 16 residues. Germline CDR1 SGDLS, CDR2 YYNGEE. CDR3 residues: CASGRDDRDGAYEQYF. The CDR3 DNA is TGTGCCAGCGGAAGAGATGACCGGGACGGAGCCTACGAGCAGTACTTC.

The V gene is TRBV6-5, the J gene TRBJ2-1; the D gene is possibly TRBD1 (6 bases). The CDR3 is 14 residues long. The V end lost 6 bases, the J end lost 4 bases, and 13 bases lay between the germline ends. CDR1 and CDR2 from the germline V gene are MNHEY and SVGAGI. The CDR3 DNA is TGTGCCAGCAGGAAACTGGGGGCTTACAATGAGCAGTTCTTC. Its protein product is CASRKLGAYNEQFF.

This clone was seen a single time. V gene TRBV30 combines with J gene TRBJ1-1; no firm D call. The V gene lost 4 bases and the J gene lost 5 bases, with 14 bases spanning the gap. The CDR3 is 13 amino acids. CDR1 GTSNPN and CDR2 SVGIG come from the germline V gene (reference sequence). The CDR3 DNA follows: TGTGCCTGGAATAGGCCGGATGGGACTGAAGCTTTCTTT. This codes for CAWNRPDGTEAFF.

The genes are TRBV6-1 and TRBJ1-2; TRBD1 matches 9 bases. CDR1 MNHNS and CDR2 SASEGT come from the germline V gene. The CDR3 extends over 12 amino acids. With V trimmed by 6 bases and J by 8 bases, 4 bases remained unmatched. The CDR3 DNA follows: TGTGCCAGCAGCGGGGACAGGGTCGGCTACACCTTC. The encoded protein is CASSGDRVGYTF.

The gene calls are TRBV5-6 and TRBJ1-2; D unresolved. Per the germline V gene, CDR1 is SGHDT and CDR2 is YYEEEE. The CDR3 contains 15 residues. Trimming removed 1 base at V and 2 bases at J, with 12 bases between. The CDR3 loop reads CASSLMAAGNYGYTF. The CDR3 DNA sequence: TGTGCCAGCAGCTTGATGGCCGCCGGGAACTATGGCTACACCTTC. The variable domain in full, completed from reference TRBV5-6 and TRBJ1-2, reads DAGVTQSPTHLIKTRGQQVTLRCSPKSGHDTVSWYQQALGQGPQFIFQYYEEEERQRGNFPDRFSGHQFPNYSSELNVNALLLGDSALYLCASSLMAAGNYGYTFGSGTRLTVV.

The V and J genes are TRBV13 and TRBJ2-6; 10 positions agree with TRBD2. The V gene end was trimmed by 6 bases and the J gene end by 0 bases; junction bases not matched to a gene: 11. CDR3 size: 19 residues. The germline gives CDR1 PRHDT, CDR2 FYEKMQ (reference sequence). The CDR3 is CASSKRRLAGRSGANVLTF. The DNA of the CDR3 is TGTGCCAGCAGTAAAAGGAGACTAGCGGGTCGCTCTGGGGCCAACGTCCTGACTTTC.

This clone was found a few times. V and J are TRBV19 and TRBJ1-5; no definite D call. This CDR3 has 13 amino acids. Trimming took 3 bases from V and 7 from J, leaving 10 bases between them. Germline V CDR1 and CDR2: LNHDA, SQIVND (reference sequence). The CDR3 sequence is CASSITWRQPQHF. The CDR3 DNA sequence: TGTGCCAGTAGTATCACTTGGAGGCAGCCCCAGCATTTT.

This clone showed up just a few times. The gene calls are TRBV7-2 and TRBJ2-3, with TRBD1 matching 8 bases. The CDR3 spans 12 residues. Germline V gives CDR1 SGHTA, CDR2 FQGNSA. V trimming: 5 bases; J trimming: 7 bases; junction bases outside the gene matches: 2. The CDR3 bases are TGTGCCAGCAGCAGGACAGGGCATACGCAGTATTTT. This sequence encodes CASSRTGHTQYF.

The sample holds a few counts of this clone. This chain joins TRBV2 and TRBJ1-1; tentative D call: TRBD1 (5 bases). Germline CDR1 and CDR2: SNHLY and FYNNEI. Trimming cost V 7 bases and J 5 bases, with 17 bases left between them. The CDR3 length is 14 residues. CDR3 loop: CASTDRGAGTEAFF. The CDR3, as DNA: TGTGCCAGCACGGACCGGGGCGCTGGGACTGAAGCTTTCTTT.